This T cell receptor (beta chain) came from a study of cytomegalovirus exposure and HLA in healthy donors. Clones were read by immunoSEQ multiplex PCR, and TCRdb kept only the in-frame ones, dropping some. The table records fewer than 200,000 clones, roughly nine tenths of them present only once. About this clone itself: Its specificity is not known.

The CDR3 has 14 residues. Germline V gives CDR1 SGHTA, CDR2 FQGNSA. V dropped 5 bases and J dropped 4; count of bases not matched to a gene: 6. Study-level findings and limits: It was found in a later analysis that first-cohort TCR clusters tended to co-occur in the roughly 120 validation repertoires. There were fewer than 200 TCR beta chains listed as cytomegalovirus-associated.

This receptor was obtained from a woman under 30 in good health and CMV-seropositive. The chain links TRBV7-2 to TRBJ2-7, with 9 bases that match TRBD2. The sequenced sample was PBMCs. In DNA form, the CDR3 reads TGTGCCAGCAGCGCGCGGGGGGGCGAATACGAGCAGTACTTC. It encodes CASSARGGEYEQYF.